Listed below are T cell receptor beta chains from one sample, sequenced in a study of cytomegalovirus exposure and HLA in healthy donors. Using immunoSEQ multiplex PCR, the repertoire was profiled, and TCRdb retains in-frame clones only, with some absent. Here the sample spans more than 95,000 clones, more than 65% being singletons. Sequencing input: PBMCs. Every receptor here comes from a woman between 55 and 75 years old in good health and CMV-seropositive. CDR3s include the opening cysteine and the closing phenylalanine or tryptophan. D genes are given only for firm matches. Some rows mark clone size as missing; the rest say once, few, many or name a class of expanded clone.

>-|-|TRBJ1-2|TRBV6-6
CASSYPGGANYGYTF
TGTGCCAGCAGTTACCCGGGGGGCGCTAACTATGGCTACACCTTC
>-|-|TRBJ2-3|TRBV11-2
CASSLAGDTQYF
TGTGCCAGCAGCTTAGCGGGGGATACGCAGTATTTT
>-|-|TRBJ1-1|TRBV5-5
CASSLGAVVNTEAFF
TGTGCCAGCAGCTTGGGGGCAGTAGTGAACACTGAAGCTTTCTTT
>-|-|TRBJ2-5|TRBV7-2
CASSLGRGETQYF
TGTGCCAGCAGCTTGGGTAGGGGAGAGACCCAGTACTTC
>-|TRBD2|TRBJ2-3|TRBV5-1
CASRVGTSGPDTQYF
TGCGCCAGCAGGGTGGGGACTAGCGGGCCCGATACGCAGTATTTT
>few|-|TRBJ2-2|TRBV6-4
CASSEDSRVTPVGTGELFF
TGTGCCAGCAGTGAGGATTCGCGGGTCACCCCTGTTGGCACCGGGGAGCTGTTTTTT
>-|TRBD1|TRBJ1-1|TRBV10-2
CASSESEGGRTEAFF
TGCGCCAGCAGTGAGTCGGAAGGGGGCAGGACTGAAGCTTTCTTT
>-|TRBD1|TRBJ1-5|TRBV30
CAWSKKVDRGNQPQHF
TGTGCCTGGAGTAAGAAGGTGGACAGGGGTAATCAGCCCCAGCATTTT
>-|-|TRBJ1-1|TRBV7-9
CASSDNRQISNTEAFF
TGTGCCAGCAGCGACAACCGACAGATATCGAACACTGAAGCTTTCTTT
>-|-|TRBJ1-4|TRBV7-8
CASSLRAGFGGGVREKLFF
TGTGCCAGCAGCTTAAGGGCCGGGTTCGGGGGAGGCGTACGAGAAAAACTGTTTTTT
>-|TRBD1|TRBJ2-7|TRBV18
CASSDRDRAYEQYF
TGTGCCAGCTCAGACCGGGACAGGGCCTACGAGCAGTACTTC
>few|-|TRBJ1-1|TRBV9
CASSPTGERSYTEAFF
TGTGCCAGCAGCCCCACCGGGGAAAGGAGCTACACTGAAGCTTTCTTT
>-|-|TRBJ1-1|TRBV23-1
CASSQSTKVRKGMNTEAFF
TGCGCCAGCAGTCAATCGACCAAGGTCCGAAAGGGGATGAACACTGAAGCTTTCTTT
>-|TRBD2|TRBJ2-3|TRBV30
CAWSVKLAEVDTQYF
TGTGCCTGGAGTGTAAAACTAGCGGAAGTAGATACGCAGTATTTT
>-|-|TRBJ2-7|TRBV7-9
CASSLGDSEQYF
TGTGCCAGCAGCTTAGGGGACTCCGAGCAGTACTTC
>-|-|TRBJ1-2|TRBV2
CASSATRTGDNYGYTF
TGTGCCAGCAGTGCTACAAGAACAGGAGATAACTATGGCTACACCTTC
>few|TRBD1|TRBJ1-2|TRBV14
CASLGDRVGYTF
TGTGCCAGCCTTGGGGACAGGGTTGGCTACACCTTC
>-|-|TRBJ2-5|TRBV2
CASSGLGPFRGETQYF
TGTGCCAGCAGTGGACTAGGACCCTTTCGAGGGGAGACCCAGTACTTC
>-|TRBD2|TRBJ2-1|TRBV7-3
CASSPLRGGHEQFF
TGTGCCAGCAGTCCGCTGCGGGGGGGCCATGAGCAGTTCTTC
>-|TRBD1|TRBJ2-1|TRBV10-3
CAISPGTDFNEQFF
TGTGCCATCAGCCCCGGGACAGATTTTAATGAGCAGTTCTTC
>once|-|TRBJ2-7|TRBV5-6
CASSWEGDSYEQYF
TGTGCCAGCAGCTGGGAGGGGGACTCCTACGAGCAGTACTTC
>-|-|TRBJ1-4|TRBV19
CASSRSGGTNEKLFF
TGTGCCAGTAGTAGGTCAGGAGGGACTAATGAAAAACTGTTTTTT
>-|TRBD1|TRBJ2-1|TRBV7-9
CASSLAVYNRGPFF
TGTGCCAGCAGCTTAGCGGTTTATAACAGGGGACCTTTCTTC
>-|TRBD1|TRBJ2-7|TRBV5-1
CASSLIGTGDSYEQYF
TGCGCCAGCAGCTTGATAGGGACAGGGGACTCCTACGAGCAGTACTTC
>-|TRBD1|TRBJ1-1|TRBV5-1
CASSSWTGNTEAFF
TGCGCCAGCAGCTCCTGGACAGGGAACACTGAAGCTTTCTTT
>-|TRBD2|TRBJ2-2|TRBV7-2
CASSSLADNTGELFF
TGTGCCAGCAGTTCCCTAGCGGATAACACCGGGGAGCTGTTTTTT
>few|-|TRBJ2-2|TRBV5-1
CASGGATGELFF
TGCGCCAGCGGAGGAGCCACCGGGGAGCTGTTTTTT
>-|TRBD1|TRBJ1-5|TRBV19
CATKGDREIWGNQPQHF
TGTGCCACTAAAGGGGACAGGGAGATTTGGGGGAATCAGCCCCAGCATTTT
>few|TRBD2|TRBJ2-7|TRBV6-6
CASRYLASGLYEQYF
TGTGCCAGCAGATACCTGGCTAGCGGGCTCTACGAGCAGTACTTC
>-|-|TRBJ2-7|TRBV4-3
CASSPEPGGPYEQYF
TGCGCCAGCAGCCCCGAGCCAGGGGGGCCCTACGAGCAGTACTTC
>-|TRBD2|TRBJ2-1|TRBV5-4
CASSFGTSGSGNEQFF
TGTGCCAGCAGCTTCGGAACTAGCGGGAGTGGGAATGAGCAGTTCTTC
>-|-|TRBJ1-1|TRBV5-1
CASSYTGRVNTEAFF
TGCGCCAGCAGCTATACAGGGAGGGTGAACACTGAAGCTTTCTTT
>-|-|TRBJ1-3|TRBV4-3
CASSQQSQGAGNTIYF
TGCGCCAGCAGCCAACAATCACAGGGAGCTGGAAACACCATATATTTT
>-|TRBD2|TRBJ2-7|TRBV19
CASTAGTSGYEQYF
TGTGCCAGCACCGCCGGGACTAGCGGATACGAGCAGTACTTC
>-|TRBD2|TRBJ2-3|TRBV6-4
CASSMGLAGAADTQYF
TGTGCCAGCAGTATGGGACTAGCGGGAGCAGCAGATACGCAGTATTTT
>-|-|TRBJ1-2|TRBV18
CASSLDGQYGYTF
TGTGCCAGCTCACTGGACGGACAGTATGGCTACACCTTC
>-|-|TRBJ1-2|TRBV29-1
CSVFGRGRRGYTF
TGCAGCGTTTTTGGGCGTGGCAGAAGAGGCTACACCTTC
>-|-|TRBJ2-3|TRBV12-5
CASGRDAGYTDTQYF
TGTGCTAGTGGGAGAGATGCAGGCTACACAGATACGCAGTATTTT
>-|-|TRBJ2-2|TRBV7-7
CASSLGGTGELFF
TGTGCTAGCAGCTTAGGGGGGACTGGGGAGCTGTTTTTT
>-|TRBD1|TRBJ1-3|TRBV6-6
CASRDRDRSGNKLYF
TGTGCCAGCAGAGATCGGGACAGGTCGGGGAACAAGTTATATTTT
>-|TRBD2|TRBJ2-7|TRBV7-9
CASSLVLAGGSYEQYF
TGTGCCAGCAGCTTAGTACTAGCGGGAGGGTCCTACGAGCAGTACTTC
>few|-|TRBJ2-2|TRBV5-1
CASSFGGSSGELFF
TGCGCCAGCAGCTTCGGAGGGTCAAGCGGGGAGCTGTTTTTT
>-|-|TRBJ2-7|TRBV2
CASSELFKYSTYEQYF
TGTGCCAGCAGTGAACTCTTCAAGTATAGCACCTACGAGCAGTACTTC
>-|-|TRBJ1-1|TRBV7-2
CASSPNQGSEAFF
TGTGCCAGCAGCCCTAATCAGGGATCTGAAGCTTTCTTT
>-|-|TRBJ1-1|TRBV7-2
CASSLAGDTEAFF
TGTGCCAGCAGCTTAGCGGGCGACACTGAAGCTTTCTTT
>-|-|TRBJ2-2|TRBV2
CVRGDSTGELFF
TGTGTTCGCGGGGACTCCACCGGGGAGCTGTTTTTT
>-|-|TRBJ1-5|TRBV2
CASTGVAGQPQHF
TGTGCCAGCACAGGGGTTGCAGGGCAGCCCCAGCATTTT
>once|-|TRBJ1-2|TRBV5-5
CASSLRTGQGGYTF
TGTGCCAGCAGTTTGAGGACCGGACAAGGAGGCTACACCTTC
>-|-|TRBJ2-3|TRBV5-1
CASSLWSGHQDTQYF
TGCGCCAGCAGCTTGTGGAGCGGCCACCAGGATACGCAGTATTTT
>once|-|TRBJ2-3|TRBV20-1
CSASSTDTQYF
TGCAGTGCTTCTAGCACAGATACGCAGTATTTT
>-|-|TRBJ2-7|TRBV27
CASSLHSSSYEQYF
TGTGCCAGCAGCCTCCACTCGAGCTCCTACGAGCAGTACTTC
>-|-|TRBJ1-1|TRBV5-6
CASSRDLVNTEAFF
TGTGCCAGCAGCCGGGACTTAGTGAACACTGAAGCTTTCTTT
>-|-|TRBJ1-2|TRBV19
CASSRGSYGYTF
TGTGCCAGTAGTCGGGGGAGCTATGGCTACACCTTC
>-|TRBD2|TRBJ2-5|TRBV4-1
CASSQRTRQETQYF
TGCGCCAGCAGCCAAAGGACTAGGCAAGAGACCCAGTACTTC
>-|-|TRBJ1-1|TRBV11-2
CASSSTARGGEAFF
TGTGCCAGCAGCTCTACGGCGCGAGGAGGTGAAGCTTTCTTT
>-|TRBD2|TRBJ2-2|TRBV4-3
CASSRTSGRTGELFF
TGCGCCAGCAGCCGGACTAGCGGACGGACCGGGGAGCTGTTTTTT
>-|TRBD1|TRBJ2-6|TRBV5-4
CASSLGQGSVSGANVLTF
TGTGCCAGCAGCCTCGGACAGGGCTCTGTCTCTGGGGCCAACGTCCTGACTTTC
>-|TRBD2|TRBJ2-3|TRBV4-2
CASSGAVTSGITDTQYF
TGTGCCAGCAGTGGGGCGGTTACTAGCGGGATTACAGATACGCAGTATTTT
>-|-|TRBJ2-1|TRBV5-4
CASSLGGLTYNEQFF
TGTGCCAGCAGCTTGGGGGGACTTACCTACAATGAGCAGTTCTTC